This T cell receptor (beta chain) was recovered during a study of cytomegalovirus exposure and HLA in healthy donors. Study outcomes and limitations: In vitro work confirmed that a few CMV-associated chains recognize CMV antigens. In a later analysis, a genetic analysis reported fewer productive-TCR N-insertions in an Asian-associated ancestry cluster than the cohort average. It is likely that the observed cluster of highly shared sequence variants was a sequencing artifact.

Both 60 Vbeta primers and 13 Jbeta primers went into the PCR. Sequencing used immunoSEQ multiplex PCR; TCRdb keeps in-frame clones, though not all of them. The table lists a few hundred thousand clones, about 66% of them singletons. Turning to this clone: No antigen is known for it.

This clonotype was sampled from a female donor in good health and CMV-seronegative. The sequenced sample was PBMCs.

DNA of the CDR3: TGTGCCAGCAGCAACGGCAGACTTAACTATGGCTACACCTTC. Protein sequence: CASSNGRLNYGYTF. The genes are TRBV21-1 and TRBJ1-2. TRBV21-1 is marked as a pseudogene. The CDR3 has 14 amino acids.